The clone carrying this TCR beta chain was seen a few times. The data stem from a study of identical twins. Each CDR3 protein gets one entry after TCRdb re-called the 5' RACE reads with MiXCR. This table has roughly 290,000 distinct CDR3 sequences, about 8.9% appearing once. V lost 5 bases to trimming and J lost 1 base; unmatched junction nucleotides: 3. This CDR3 contains 17 residues. Germline V gene data show CDR1 as SGHVS and CDR2 as FQNEAQ. Separately, the same data were catalogued under a study of yellow fever vaccine responses in identical twins.

This sequence was found in a young woman in good health. The chain combines TRBV7-8 with TRBJ2-1; TRBD2 aligns across 15 bases. The sequencing sample was made of memory (CD45RO+) T cells sorted from blood. The CDR3 here is CASSLGTSGGSYNEQFF. Written as DNA, the CDR3 is TGTGCCAGCAGCCTGGGGACTAGCGGGGGGTCCTACAATGAGCAGTTCTTC.